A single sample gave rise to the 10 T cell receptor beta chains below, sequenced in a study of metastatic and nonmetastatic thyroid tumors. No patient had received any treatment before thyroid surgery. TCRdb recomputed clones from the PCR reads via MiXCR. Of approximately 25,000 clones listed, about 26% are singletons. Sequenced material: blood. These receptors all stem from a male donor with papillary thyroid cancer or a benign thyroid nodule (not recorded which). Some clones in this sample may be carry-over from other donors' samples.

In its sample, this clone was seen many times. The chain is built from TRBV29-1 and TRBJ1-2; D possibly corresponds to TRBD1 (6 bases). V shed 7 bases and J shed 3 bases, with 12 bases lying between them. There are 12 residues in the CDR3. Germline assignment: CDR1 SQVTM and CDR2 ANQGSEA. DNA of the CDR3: TGCAGCGCGGGGGGGCACGACTATGGCTACACCTTC. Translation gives CSAGGHDYGYTF.

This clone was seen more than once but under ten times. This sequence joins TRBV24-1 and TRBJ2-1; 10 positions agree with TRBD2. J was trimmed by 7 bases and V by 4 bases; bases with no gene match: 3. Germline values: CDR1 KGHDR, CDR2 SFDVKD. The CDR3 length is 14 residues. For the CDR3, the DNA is TGTGCCACCAGTGAAGCGGGAGGGCGGAATGAGCAGTTCTTC. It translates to CATSEAGGRNEQFF.

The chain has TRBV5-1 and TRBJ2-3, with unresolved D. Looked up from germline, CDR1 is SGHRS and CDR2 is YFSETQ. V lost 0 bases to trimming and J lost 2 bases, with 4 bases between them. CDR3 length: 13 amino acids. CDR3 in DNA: TGCGCCAGCAGCTTGGCGGACACAGATACGCAGTATTTT. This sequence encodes CASSLADTDTQYF.

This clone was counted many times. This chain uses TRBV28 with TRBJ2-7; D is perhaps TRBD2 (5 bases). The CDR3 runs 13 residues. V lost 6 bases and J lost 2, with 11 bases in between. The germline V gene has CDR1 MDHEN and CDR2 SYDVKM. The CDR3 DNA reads TGTGCCAGCAGCCCAGCGGAACCCTACGAGCAGTACTTC. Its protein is CASSPAEPYEQYF.

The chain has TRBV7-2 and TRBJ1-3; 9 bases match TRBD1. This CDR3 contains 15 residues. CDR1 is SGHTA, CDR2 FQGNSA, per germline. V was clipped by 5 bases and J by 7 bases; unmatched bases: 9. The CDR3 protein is CASSLGTGRRNTIYF. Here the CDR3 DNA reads TGTGCCAGCAGCCTGGGGACAGGGAGAAGGAACACCATATATTTT.

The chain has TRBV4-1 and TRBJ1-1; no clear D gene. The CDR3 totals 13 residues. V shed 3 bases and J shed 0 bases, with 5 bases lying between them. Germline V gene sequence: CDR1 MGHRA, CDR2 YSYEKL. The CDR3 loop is CASSHPLNTEAFF. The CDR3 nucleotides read TGCGCCAGCAGCCACCCTTTGAACACTGAAGCTTTCTTT.

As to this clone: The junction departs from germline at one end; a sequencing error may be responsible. The CDR3 DNA reads TGCGCCAGCAGCCAAGATCTGGGTTCAGGGACCAACGTCCCGACTTTC. Its protein product is CASSQDLGSGTNVPTF. J is TRBJ2-6 and V is TRBV4-1; the D gene could be TRBD1 or TRBD2 (5 bases each). The CDR3 is 16 residues long. The germline CDR1 and CDR2 sequences are MGHRA and YSYEKL.

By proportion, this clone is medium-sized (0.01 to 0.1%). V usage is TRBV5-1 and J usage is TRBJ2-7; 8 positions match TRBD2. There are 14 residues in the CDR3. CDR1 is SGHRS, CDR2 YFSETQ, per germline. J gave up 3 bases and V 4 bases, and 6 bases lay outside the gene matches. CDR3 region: CASSPGGRDYEQYF. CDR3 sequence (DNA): TGCGCCAGCAGCCCGGGGGGGCGGGACTACGAGCAGTACTTC.

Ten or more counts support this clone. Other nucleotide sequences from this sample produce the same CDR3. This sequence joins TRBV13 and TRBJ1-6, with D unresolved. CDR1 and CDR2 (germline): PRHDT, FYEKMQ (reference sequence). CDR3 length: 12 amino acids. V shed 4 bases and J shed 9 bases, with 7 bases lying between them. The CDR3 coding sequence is TGTGCCAGCAGCTCGTCAAGTTCACCCCTCCACTTT. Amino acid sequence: CASSSSSSPLHF.

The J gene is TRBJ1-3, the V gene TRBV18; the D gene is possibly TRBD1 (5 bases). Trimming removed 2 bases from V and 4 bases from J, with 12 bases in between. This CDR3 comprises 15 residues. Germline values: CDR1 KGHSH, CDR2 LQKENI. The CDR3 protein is CASSPGPGPGNTIYF. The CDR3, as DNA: TGTGCCAGCTCACCAGGCCCAGGGCCAGGAAACACCATATATTTT.